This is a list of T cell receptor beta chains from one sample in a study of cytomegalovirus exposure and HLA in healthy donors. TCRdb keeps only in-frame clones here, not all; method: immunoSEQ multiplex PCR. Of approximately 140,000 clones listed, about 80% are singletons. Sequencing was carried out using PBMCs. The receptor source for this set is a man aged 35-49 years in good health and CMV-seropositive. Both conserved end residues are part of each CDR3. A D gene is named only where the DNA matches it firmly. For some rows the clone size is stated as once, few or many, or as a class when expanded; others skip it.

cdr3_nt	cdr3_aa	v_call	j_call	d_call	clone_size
TGTGCCTGGGGTAACGACGACCACAGGGGACCCTACGAGCAGTACTTC	CAWGNDDHRGPYEQYF	TRBV30	TRBJ2-7	TRBD1	once
TGTGCCAGCAGCCAAGATGGTGGACGGGGAGGGCATAATGAGCAGTTCTTC	CASSQDGGRGGHNEQFF	TRBV4-2	TRBJ2-1	TRBD2	-
TGTGCCAGCAGCGTTGGACAGGGGGATCTCTCTGGAAACACCATATATTTT	CASSVGQGDLSGNTIYF	TRBV9	TRBJ1-3	TRBD1	-
TGCGCCAGCAGAGTCGGGACTCAAGAGACCCAGTACTTC	CASRVGTQETQYF	TRBV5-1	TRBJ2-5	-	-
TGTGCCAGCACCCGCGGGGCAGGGCAAGAGACCCAGTACTTC	CASTRGAGQETQYF	TRBV6-1	TRBJ2-5	-	-
TGTGCCAGCAGCCCCGAGACTCGGGGAGATACGCAGTATTTT	CASSPETRGDTQYF	TRBV11-1	TRBJ2-3	-	-
TGCGCCAGCAGCCCCCGGGAGGAGCAGTACTTC	CASSPREEQYF	TRBV10-2	TRBJ2-7	-	few
TGTGCCAGCGACGGAGGGAGCGGGTACGAGCAGTACTTC	CASDGGSGYEQYF	TRBV9	TRBJ2-7	-	-
TGTGCCAGCAGCAAAGAACGGGGGAGAGGCACAGATACGCAGTATTTT	CASSKERGRGTDTQYF	TRBV21-1	TRBJ2-3	-	-
TGTGCCAGCAGCCGCATGACAGGGAACACTGAAGCTTTCTTT	CASSRMTGNTEAFF	TRBV7-9	TRBJ1-1	-	-
TGTGCCAGCAGCCAAGGCCCGGGAGAGGCAGCCGGGGAGCTGTTTTTT	CASSQGPGEAAGELFF	TRBV4-2	TRBJ2-2	-	-
TGTGCCAGCAGCAGCCGACAGGGACGGAACACTGAAGCTTTCTTT	CASSSRQGRNTEAFF	TRBV5-8	TRBJ1-1	TRBD1	many
TGTGCCAGCAGACGGACTAGCGGCACAGATACGCAGTATTTT	CASRRTSGTDTQYF	TRBV6-5	TRBJ2-3	TRBD2	once
TGTGCCAGCAGCTTACTCCCGGACAGGACCGAGCAGTACTTC	CASSLLPDRTEQYF	TRBV7-2	TRBJ2-7	TRBD1	-
TGTGCCAGCAGCCATCCACAGGACTCTGGAAACACCATATATTTT	CASSHPQDSGNTIYF	TRBV7-3	TRBJ1-3	-	-
TGCGCCAGCAGCTCCCGGACAGGGGATTTTTTTATGGAGTACGAGCAGTACTTC	CASSSRTGDFFMEYEQYF	TRBV4-1	TRBJ2-7	TRBD1	-
TGTGCCACGTCGGAGGAGGGCCGCAGCACAGATACGCAGTATTTT	CATSEEGRSTDTQYF	TRBV15	TRBJ2-3	-	-